This TCR beta chain appears in the sequencing data of a study of OX40 agonist ivuxolimab in advanced cancers. Whole-study results and caveats: Expanded clones were, on average, more numerous among CD8+ T cells than CD4+. At doses 0.1 to 3.0 mg/kg, CD4+ and CD8+ clones expanded.

The trim removed 3 bases at V and 4 bases at J, leaving 0 bases unmatched. Germline CDR1 is SGHRS and CDR2 is YFSETQ. The CDR3 extends over 13 amino acids. Using immunoSEQ multiplex PCR, the repertoire was profiled, and TCRdb retains in-frame clones only, with some absent. The sample holds tens of thousands of clones, about 86% seen once. This clone was observed once. Antigen: not known. Exclusion of a patient followed from autoimmune disease history or systemic immunosuppression. This clonotype originated in an adult with an advanced solid tumor such as melanoma, head and neck, liver or kidney cancer. The rearrangement joins TRBV5-1 to TRBJ2-2, with TRBD2 matching 7 bases. The sequencing here drew on CD4+ or CD8+ T cells sorted from blood, taken in a trial of the OX40 agonist ivuxolimab. DNA for the CDR3: TGCGCCAGCAGCTGGACTAGCACCGGGGAGCTGTTTTTT. The encoded protein is CASSWTSTGELFF.